The rows below give T cell receptor beta chains drawn from one sample of a study of T cells in localized non-small cell lung cancer. The data were produced by immunoSEQ multiplex PCR, yet TCRdb's version contains in-frame clones alone and is incomplete. The sample shows roughly 26,000 clones, around nine tenths of them seen only once. Sample: peripheral blood, taken before any cancer treatment. Receptors originate from a female donor aged 60 or older with stage II squamous cell lung carcinoma. Both conserved end residues are part of each CDR3. A D gene is named only where the DNA matches it firmly. The listing skips clone size in some rows; elsewhere it reads once, few, many or a size class.

clone_size	j_call	v_call	d_call	cdr3_aa	cdr3_nt
once	TRBJ2-3	TRBV6-5	NA	CASSYLGQGTDTQYF	TGTGCCAGCAGTTACCTCGGACAAGGCACAGATACGCAGTATTTT
NA	TRBJ2-7	TRBV5-1	TRBD1	CASSLGTGTYEQYF	TGCGCCAGCAGCTTGGGGACAGGGACCTACGAGCAGTACTTC
NA	TRBJ2-2	TRBV6-6	NA	CASSPQGELFF	TGTGCCAGCAGTCCCCAAGGGGAGCTGTTTTTT
NA	TRBJ1-3	TRBV7-2	NA	CASSPTRDLRGNTIYF	TGTGCCAGCAGCCCCACCCGGGACTTGAGGGGAAACACCATATATTTT
NA	TRBJ1-6	TRBV5-4	NA	CASSLEQGNSPLHF	TGTGCCAGCAGCTTGGAGCAGGGGAATTCACCCCTCCACTTT
NA	TRBJ2-7	TRBV27	NA	CASSFGEIYEQYF	TGTGCCAGCAGTTTTGGGGAAATATACGAGCAGTACTTC
NA	TRBJ2-3	TRBV6-4	TRBD1	CASSTGVLTDTQYF	TGTGCCAGCAGTACAGGGGTCCTCACAGATACGCAGTATTTT
NA	TRBJ1-5	TRBV4-2	TRBD1	CASSQDATGRQPQHF	TGTGCCAGCAGCCAAGATGCGACAGGGAGGCAGCCCCAGCATTTT
NA	TRBJ2-7	TRBV2	NA	CASNRDTQTSYEQYF	TGTGCCAGCAATCGGGACACGCAAACCTCCTACGAGCAGTACTTC
once	TRBJ2-1	TRBV5-1	TRBD2	CASSSSTSGYNEQFF	TGCGCCAGCAGCTCATCGACTAGCGGGTACAATGAGCAGTTCTTC
NA	TRBJ2-5	TRBV27	NA	CASSDLGGSETQYF	TGTGCCAGCAGTGATCTAGGAGGTAGCGAGACCCAGTACTTC
NA	TRBJ1-2	TRBV11-2	TRBD1	CASSFGQGYGYTF	TGTGCCAGCAGCTTCGGACAGGGCTATGGCTACACCTTC
NA	TRBJ2-3	TRBV11-2	NA	CASSPGLNTDTQYF	TGTGCCAGCAGCCCTGGACTTAATACAGATACGCAGTATTTT
NA	TRBJ2-2	TRBV7-9	NA	CASSRPGGAAAGELFF	TGTGCCAGCAGCCGCCCGGGGGGCGCAGCGGCCGGGGAGCTGTTTTTT
NA	TRBJ2-5	TRBV13	TRBD2	CASSLTSGLEETQYF	TGTGCCAGCAGCTTAACTAGCGGCCTTGAGGAGACCCAGTACTTC
NA	TRBJ2-3	TRBV5-1	NA	CASSNVLGGTDTQYF	TGCGCCAGCAGCAATGTACTAGGAGGCACAGATACGCAGTATTTT
NA	TRBJ2-7	TRBV9	NA	CASSPSEGGRYEQYF	TGTGCCAGCAGTCCTTCGGAGGGGGGGCGGTACGAGCAGTACTTC
NA	TRBJ1-5	TRBV27	NA	CASSPAAMGGYSNQPQHF	TGTGCCAGCAGCCCGGCCGCGATGGGGGGTTATAGCAATCAGCCCCAGCATTTT
few	TRBJ2-7	TRBV9	NA	CASSPRRTLDEQYF	TGTGCCAGCAGCCCCCGAAGGACCCTTGACGAGCAGTACTTC
NA	TRBJ2-1	TRBV18	NA	CASSLGDYNEQFF	TGTGCCAGCTCACTAGGGGACTACAATGAGCAGTTCTTC
NA	TRBJ2-1	TRBV7-9	TRBD1	CASSLVSRGSNEQFF	TGTGCCAGCAGCTTAGTTTCCAGGGGGAGCAATGAGCAGTTCTTC
NA	TRBJ1-1	TRBV28	TRBD1	CASDSGGAGNTEAFF	TGTGCCAGCGACTCAGGGGGCGCTGGGAACACTGAAGCTTTCTTT
NA	TRBJ2-7	TRBV5-4	NA	CASSFGQFAIYEQYF	TGTGCCAGCAGCTTTGGACAGTTCGCGATTTACGAGCAGTACTTC